This passage covers 21 T cell receptor beta chains from one sample sequenced in a study of blood T cells in healthy people across ages. PCR was performed a second time for about 7 to 11 cycles using a sample-barcoded 5' primer and a J-beta primer mix. A single record per CDR3 protein comes from TCRdb applying MiXCR to the 5' RACE reads. This table has about 540,000 distinct CDR3 sequences, 24% appearing once. These data were also filed under a second study, of T cells of mothers and their children.

Sequencing was carried out using blood. The receptor source for this set is a boy between 10 and 17 years old in good health.

The chain is built from TRBV7-6 and TRBJ2-5, with D possibly TRBD2 on 6 matching bases. The CDR3 sequence is 14 residues long. Germline V gene lookup returns CDR1 SGHVS and CDR2 FNYEAQ. V dropped 4 bases and J dropped 5 bases, with 14 bases sitting between them. As DNA, the CDR3 is TGTGCCAGCAGCTATACACAGAGCGGGGAGACCCAGTACTTC. Amino acid sequence: CASSYTQSGETQYF.

The genes are TRBV27 and TRBJ1-5; D gene uncertain. The CDR3 consists of 13 residues. Trimming left V 3 bases short and J 7 bases short, with 10 bases between. Germline assignment: CDR1 MNHEY and CDR2 SMNVEV (reference sequence). CDR3 region: CASSFGGSQPQHF. The DNA for the CDR3 is TGTGCCAGCAGTTTCGGAGGGAGCCAGCCCCAGCATTTT.

The V and J genes are TRBV20-1 and TRBJ2-7; either TRBD1 or TRBD2 may fit D (5 bases each). There are 12 residues in the CDR3. Trimming took 0 bases from V and 6 from J, leaving 9 bases between them. CDR1 and CDR2 from the germline V gene are DFQATT and SNEGSKA (reference sequence). Here the CDR3 reads CSARDHGTEQYF. The DNA of the CDR3 is TGCAGTGCTAGAGATCATGGGACCGAGCAGTACTTC.

This clonotype has more than one count but fewer than ten. The chain joins TRBV4-1 to TRBJ2-5, with 8 bases that match TRBD2. Germline V gene lookup returns CDR1 MGHRA and CDR2 YSYEKL. V dropped 5 bases and J dropped 0; count of bases not matched to a gene: 5. There are 15 residues in the CDR3. The CDR3 coding sequence is TGCGCCAGCAGCGTACTAGCGGCGTACCAAGAGACCCAGTACTTC. Protein product: CASSVLAAYQETQYF.

The rearrangement uses TRBV6-2 or TRBV6-3 and TRBJ2-2, with a weak D call TRBD2 (5 bases). This CDR3 is built from 11 residues. Germline V gives CDR1 MNHEY, CDR2 SVGEGT. Trimming stripped 7 bases from V and 14 bases from J, with 14 bases between. The CDR3 sequence: CASNPRGRLFF. The CDR3 coding sequence is TGTGCCAGCAATCCCCGGGGTAGACTGTTTTTT.

V gene TRBV4-3 combines with J gene TRBJ2-3; TRBD1 aligns across 7 bases. CDR1 is LGHNA, CDR2 YSLEER, per germline. The V gene end was trimmed by 0 bases and the J gene end by 10 bases; junction bases not matched to a gene: 10. This CDR3 has 15 amino acids. Written as DNA, the CDR3 is TGCGCCAGCAGCCAAGAGCCAAGGTCACAGGGGTCGCAGTATTTT. Translated, it gives CASSQEPRSQGSQYF.

This clonotype was recorded a few times. This rearrangement joins TRBV7-2 to TRBJ1-6; TRBD1 matches at 7 bases. The CDR3 consists of 16 residues. Germline-derived CDR1 and CDR2 are SGHTA and FQGNSA. V was pared by 5 bases and J by 7 bases, with 11 bases of the junction left unmatched. The CDR3 loop is CASSNTGARGNSPLHF. The CDR3 DNA sequence: TGTGCCAGCAGCAACACAGGGGCCCGAGGGAATTCACCCCTCCACTTT.

The chain has TRBV7-2 and TRBJ1-3, with 7 bases lining up with TRBD1. Per the germline V gene, CDR1 is SGHTA and CDR2 is FQGNSA. This CDR3 has 15 amino acids. With V trimmed by 5 bases and J by 8 bases, 12 bases remained unmatched. In nucleotides, the CDR3 is TGTGCCAGCAGCCTAACGACAGGGAACTTTGACACCATATATTTT. Residues: CASSLTTGNFDTIYF.

The V gene is TRBV24-1, the J gene TRBJ2-5, with D tentatively TRBD1 (6 bases). The end of the DNA fits TRBJ2-7 better, so the J call may be wrong. The CDR3 contains 14 residues. CDR1 is KGHDR, CDR2 SFDVKD, per germline. The CDR3 protein is CATSDSGTIFEQYF. The CDR3 DNA follows: TGTGCCACCAGTGATTCAGGGACAATTTTCGAGCAGTACTTC.

The gene calls are TRBV4-3 and TRBJ2-3; D unclear. The V and J ends lost 0 bases and 1 base respectively, with 8 bases between them. This CDR3 is built from 15 residues. Germline V CDR1 and CDR2: LGHNA, YSLEER. The CDR3 loop is CASSQEWQGTDTQYF. The CDR3 DNA is TGCGCCAGCAGCCAAGAATGGCAGGGCACAGATACGCAGTATTTT.

This clonotype occurred a few times. The V gene is TRBV4-3, the J gene TRBJ2-2, with 9 positions matching TRBD2. The V segment lost 0 bases and the J segment 7 bases; nucleotides outside the gene matches: 3. Germline V CDR1 and CDR2: LGHNA, YSLEER. The CDR3 covers 15 residues. CDR3 nucleotide sequence: TGCGCCAGCAGCCAAGAATGGACTAGCGACGGGGAGCTGTTTTTT. Amino acid sequence: CASSQEWTSDGELFF.

CDR3 region: CASSSGRSSYNEQFF. The CDR3 coding sequence is TGTGCCAGCAGTTCGGGACGCAGCTCCTACAATGAGCAGTTCTTC. The gene calls are TRBV27 and TRBJ2-1; possibly TRBD1 or TRBD2 for D (5 bases each). CDR1 is MNHEY, CDR2 SMNVEV, per germline (reference sequence). The V and J ends lost 4 bases and 0 bases respectively, with 10 bases between them. The CDR3 consists of 15 residues.

The chain recombines TRBV7-2 with TRBJ2-3; 8 positions agree with TRBD2. Unmatched junction bases numbered 7, after V lost 1 base and J lost 4 bases. The germline V gene encodes CDR1 SGHTA and CDR2 FQGNSA. This CDR3 region has 16 residues. The CDR3 loop reads CASSLVSGIGADTQYF. In DNA, the CDR3 is TGTGCCAGCAGCTTAGTTAGCGGGATAGGTGCAGATACGCAGTATTTT.

This clonotype was picked up a small number of times. Sequence at one end of the junction differs from germline and may be a read error. The gene calls are TRBV7-7 and TRBJ2-7, with D possibly being TRBD2 (5 bases). The CDR3 totals 13 residues. Germline loops: CDR1 SSHAT, CDR2 FNYEAQ (reference sequence). The chain's CDR3 is CASSLTPSGEQYF. The CDR3 bases are TGTGCTAGCAGCTTAACGCCCAGCGGCGAGCAGTACTTC. Based on the CDR3 plus reference TRBV7-7 and TRBJ2-7, the full variable domain is GAGVSQSPRYKVTKRGQDVTLRCDPISSHATLYWYQQALGQGPEFLTYFNYEAQPDKSGLPSDRFSAERPEGSISTLTIQRTEQRDSAMYRCASSLTPSGEQYFGPGTRLTVT.

This clonotype has just a few counts. This chain uses TRBV30 with TRBJ1-1; weak D call: TRBD1 (5 bases). The CDR3 loop spans 13 amino acids. Germline V lookup: CDR1 GTSNPN, CDR2 SVGIG (reference sequence). Trimming shortened V by 4 bases and J by 4 bases, and 13 bases separated the two germline ends. The CDR3 DNA reads as TGTGCCTGGATAGTTCACGGGGGCACTGAAGCTTTCTTT. Residues: CAWIVHGGTEAFF.

This chain links TRBV4-3 with TRBJ2-7, with D maybe TRBD1 (6 bases). V was shortened by 1 base and J by 5 bases, with 21 bases between the two germline ends. CDR1 is LGHNA, CDR2 YSLEER, per germline. This CDR3 is built from 17 residues. Here the CDR3 DNA reads TGCGCCAGCAGCCAAGTAAGGACGCTAGGGGGATTGGACGAGCAGTACTTC. It codes for CASSQVRTLGGLDEQYF.

This clonotype was recorded a few times. This chain uses TRBV7-2 with TRBJ2-3; 12 bases map to TRBD2. This CDR3 is built from 16 residues. Trimming cost V 5 bases and J 2 bases; bases outside gene matches: 5. CDR1 and CDR2 from the germline V gene are SGHTA and FQGNSA. CDR3 nucleotide sequence: TGTGCCAGCAGCACTCGACTAGCGGGAGCCACAGATACGCAGTATTTT. Protein: CASSTRLAGATDTQYF.

This clonotype was counted many times. This chain uses TRBV6-5 with TRBJ2-5; 12 nucleotides line up with TRBD2. V shed 0 bases and J 4 bases; nucleotides not matched to a gene: 0. The germline gives CDR1 MNHEY, CDR2 SVGAGI. This CDR3 has 15 amino acids. The CDR3 coding sequence is TGTGCCAGCAGTTACTCGACTAGCGGGGGAGAGACCCAGTACTTC. This translates into CASSYSTSGGETQYF.

The gene calls are TRBV6-1 and TRBJ2-7; no firm D call. The V end lost 4 bases, the J end lost 1 base, and 11 bases lay between the germline ends. The germline V gene encodes CDR1 MNHNS and CDR2 SASEGT. CDR3 size: 14 residues. This CDR3 reads CASSASTVSYEQYF. The CDR3 DNA sequence: TGTGCCAGCAGTGCCTCCACGGTGTCCTACGAGCAGTACTTC.

This clonotype was observed a handful of times. The genes are TRBV28 and TRBJ1-2; possibly TRBD1 for D (5 bases). V was pared by 5 bases and J by 5 bases, with 9 bases between. This CDR3 region has 12 residues. CDR1 and CDR2 from the germline V gene are MDHEN and SYDVKM. The CDR3 protein is CASSVGVYGYTF. The CDR3 DNA follows: TGTGCCAGCAGTGTGGGGGTATATGGCTACACCTTC.

The chain joins TRBV4-2 to TRBJ1-1; D is undetermined. V shed 0 bases and J shed 3 bases, with 11 bases lying between them. Germline V gene sequence: CDR1 LGHNA, CDR2 YNFKEQ. The CDR3 loop spans 15 amino acids. CDR3 DNA sequence: TGTGCCAGCAGCCAAGATGGGAGAGTGGACACTGAAGCTTTCTTT. Translation: CASSQDGRVDTEAFF.